This T cell receptor (beta chain) was captured in a study of T-cell reconstitution after alpha-beta-depleted transplantation in children. Findings of the study overall: Diversity and T-cell counts at one year after transplant derived mostly from new T cells. Some patients owed their high day-60 TCRbeta diversity to surviving recipient T cells and thymic progenitors. Several hundred expanded graft clones reportedly gave rise to the alpha-beta T cells present about two months after transplant.

This clonotype was detected many times. Its specificity is not known. Unique molecular identifiers were used to barcode this TCRbeta library. Each CDR3 protein is one row after TCRdb ran MiXCR on the PCR reads. Of over 80,000 distinct CDR3 sequences listed, less than 25% are singletons. The germline V gene encodes CDR1 SQVTM and CDR2 ANQGSEA. This CDR3 has 12 amino acids. The V gene end was trimmed by 6 bases and the J gene end by 9 bases; junction bases not matched to a gene: 10. The sequence came from a boy between 2 and 10 years old with acute lymphoblastic leukemia, due to receive a stem cell transplant. This sample comprised PBMCs, obtained before TCRalphabeta/CD19-depleted stem cell transplant. V usage is TRBV29-1 and J usage is TRBJ1-2, with 7 bases fitting TRBD1. CDR3: CSVYGQARSYTF. CDR3 nucleotides: TGCAGCGTCTATGGACAGGCCCGGAGCTACACCTTC.